This TCR beta chain is drawn from a study of a mutant IDH1 vaccine in newly diagnosed glioma. On the study more broadly: The vaccination schedule gave patients eight doses in weeks 1, 3, 5, 7, 11, 15, 19 and 23. Standard pretreatment was either radiotherapy, temozolomide, or, for most, radiochemotherapy with temozolomide. Study-level points and caveats: Across multiple MHC alleles, around 92% of patients had vaccine-induced responses.

The assay was immunoSEQ multiplex PCR, and TCRdb's table has in-frame clones only and misses some. This sample has 40,000 or so clones; roughly 80% occur once, and the top ten carry 5.3%. Time point defined: week 23, last vaccination. Alongside topical imiquimod, each dose of vaccine comprised 300 ug of mutant IDH1 20-mer peptide. Note on this clone: Its specificity is not known.

Germline V CDR1 and CDR2: LNHDA, SQIVND (reference sequence). CDR3 length: 13 amino acids. V lost 5 bases and J 2 bases, leaving 8 bases between the germline ends. The V gene is TRBV19, the J gene TRBJ2-3; D is unclear. This receptor was identified in a man between 45 and 60 years old with glioma. Sequences were derived from PBMCs, sampled from a glioma patient whose treatment included an IDH1 peptide vaccine. CDR3 nucleotide sequence: TGTGCCAGTAGTCTGGATGACACAGATACGCAGTATTTT. Translation: CASSLDDTDTQYF.